These T cell receptor beta chains were read from a single sample in a study of T cell repertoires in cytomegalovirus infection. TCRdb processed the reads anew with MiXCR; each CDR3 protein has one entry. This sample has approximately 500,000 distinct CDR3 sequences, with around 11% found just once. The sample taken for sequencing was PBMCs. These receptors came from a human donor in good health (CMV status not recorded). Some clones in this sample may be carry-over from other donors' samples. The CDR3 runs from the conserved cysteine through the conserved F or W. D genes are given only for firm matches. Part of the rows lack a size; the others show once, few, many or a class for expanded clones.

abundance | j_gene | d_gene | v_gene | CDR3nt | CDR3aa
many | TRBJ2-3 | TRBD2 | TRBV24-1 | TGTGCCACCAGTGATTTCGCGCATCGACTAGCCGGAGGCACAGATACGCAGTATTTT | CATSDFAHRLAGGTDTQYF
NA | TRBJ2-1 | TRBD2 | TRBV5-1 | TGCGCCAGCAACGTACTAGCGGGGGAGGGCAATGAGCAGTTCTTC | CASNVLAGEGNEQFF
many | TRBJ2-1 | TRBD2 | TRBV28 | TGTGCCAGCAGTTTATCCGGGACTAGCGCTGGGGATGAGCAGTTCTTC | CASSLSGTSAGDEQFF
many | TRBJ2-1 | NA | TRBV20-1 | TGCAGTGCTAGAGGCCTTTTTGGGGCCGAGAGATATGAGCAGTTCTTC | CSARGLFGAERYEQFF
many | TRBJ2-1 | NA | TRBV12-3/TRBV12-4 | TGTGCCAGCAGTTTAGCGAGGAGGTTTGGGTACAATGAGCAGTTCTTC | CASSLARRFGYNEQFF
few | TRBJ2-2 | NA | TRBV9 | TGTGCCAGCAGCGGGGAGACAGGGAACACCGGGGAGCTGTTTTTT | CASSGETGNTGELFF
NA | TRBJ2-1 | NA | TRBV27 | TGTGCCAGCAGTTTCCAGGATCCGAGCTCCTACAATGAGCAGTTCTTC | CASSFQDPSSYNEQFF
many | TRBJ2-2 | TRBD2 | TRBV4-1 | TGCGCCAGCAGCCGAGGACTAGCAGGGAACACCGGGGAGCTGTTTTTT | CASSRGLAGNTGELFF
NA | TRBJ1-5 | TRBD1 | TRBV20-1 | TGCAGTGCTAGCGGGACAGACAATCAGCCCCAGCATTTT | CSASGTDNQPQHF
many | TRBJ2-5 | TRBD2 | TRBV28 | TGTGCCAGCAGTTTAGCGGGAGGGCCAGAGACCCAGTACTTC | CASSLAGGPETQYF
many | TRBJ1-5 | NA | TRBV7-2 | TGTGCCAGCAGCTTAGCACCAGGGAGTCAGCCCCAGCATTTT | CASSLAPGSQPQHF
few | TRBJ2-6 | TRBD1 | TRBV7-9 | TGTGCCAGCAGCTTACCCCCCGGGACAGGGCTCTCTGGGGCCAACGTCCTGACTTTC | CASSLPPGTGLSGANVLTF
few | TRBJ2-5 | NA | TRBV29-1 | TGCAGCGTTGAATCGGGGATAGAAGAGACCCAGTACTTC | CSVESGIEETQYF
many | TRBJ2-2 | NA | TRBV6-5 | TGTGCCAGCAGTTACAGTAGGGCTAGCCTCACCGGGGAGCTGTTTTTT | CASSYSRASLTGELFF
NA | TRBJ1-6 | NA | TRBV3-1 | TGTGCCAGCAGCCCGACCGGGACACTGGATTCACCCCTCCACTTT | CASSPTGTLDSPLHF
many | TRBJ1-2 | NA | TRBV5-1 | TGCGCCAGCAGACGCGACAGCACACCTAACTATGGCTACACCTTC | CASRRDSTPNYGYTF
many | TRBJ2-3 | TRBD1 | TRBV10-3 | TGTGCCATCAGTCATCCGGGACAGGGATTGGATACGCAGTATTTT | CAISHPGQGLDTQYF
NA | TRBJ1-2 | TRBD1 | TRBV28 | TGTGCCAGCAACTCCGAGACAGGGCTTGGCTACACCTTC | CASNSETGLGYTF